These 9 T cell receptor beta chains came from one sample sequenced in a study of T cells in Graves' hyperthyroidism and ophthalmopathy. TCR beta CDR3 regions were amplified from RNA transcripts. The TCR CDR3 was amplified in a first-round RT-PCR using the HTBI primer set. One entry per CDR3 protein results from TCRdb running MiXCR on the multiplex PCR reads. The table shows 400,000 to 500,000 distinct CDR3 sequences, with roughly an eighth occurring only once. The sequenced sample consisted of blood. Receptors originate from a woman aged 18-29 years with Graves' hyperthyroidism.

A single count supports this clonotype. The chain links TRBV5-4 to TRBJ1-4; D is unresolved. Deletions cut 4 bases from V and 10 bases from J, with 8 bases between. This CDR3 is built from 11 residues. Per the germline V gene, CDR1 is SGHNT and CDR2 is YYREEE (reference sequence). CDR3 nucleotide sequence: TGTGCCAGCAGCCCATTTCGAAAACTGTTTTTT. This sequence encodes CASSPFRKLFF.

This clonotype was counted ten times or more. This chain uses TRBV30 with TRBJ1-1; D unresolved. Trimming left V 5 bases short and J 6 bases short, with 13 bases between. The CDR3 totals 12 residues. Germline V lookup: CDR1 GTSNPN, CDR2 SVGIG (reference sequence). The CDR3 DNA sequence: TGTGCCTGGGGGAGGGAGACGGCTGAAGCTTTCTTT. Translating it yields CAWGRETAEAFF.

The chain couples TRBV4-2 to TRBJ2-7; the D gene is possibly TRBD2 (5 bases). Deletions cut 0 bases from V and 3 bases from J, with 12 bases between. Germline V CDR1 and CDR2: LGHNA, YNFKEQ. The length of the CDR3 is 15 residues. This chain's CDR3 is CASSQERGFNYEQYF. The CDR3 DNA is TGTGCCAGCAGCCAAGAAAGAGGGTTTAACTACGAGCAGTACTTC.

This clonotype was counted at least ten times. The chain links TRBV13 to TRBJ1-1; D is uncertain. Germline V gene sequence: CDR1 PRHDT, CDR2 FYEKMQ (reference sequence). V lost 0 bases, J lost 8 bases, and 10 bases lay in between. This CDR3 is built from 13 residues. In DNA, the CDR3 is TGTGCCAGCAGCTTAGGTAACAGTCAAGAAGCTTTCTTT. Translated: CASSLGNSQEAFF.

There are many counts of this clonotype. The chain combines TRBV28 with TRBJ2-5, with TRBD2 matching 14 bases. The CDR3 length is 17 residues. V gave up 4 bases and J gave up 1 base; unmatched junction bases: 5. Germline V lookup: CDR1 MDHEN, CDR2 SYDVKM. The CDR3 DNA is TGTGCCAGCAGTTCCGGGACTAGCGGGGGACCCCAAGAGACCCAGTACTTC. Translated: CASSSGTSGGPQETQYF.

The chain combines TRBV9 with TRBJ1-3; TRBD1 aligns across 9 bases. The CDR3 has 17 amino acids. J was trimmed by 0 bases and V by 3 bases; bases with no gene match: 7. Per the germline V gene, CDR1 is SGDLS and CDR2 is YYNGEE. As DNA, the CDR3 is TGTGCCAGCAGCGCTACACAGGGGGCCCTCTCTGGAAACACCATATATTTT. Its translation: CASSATQGALSGNTIYF.

In this sample, this clonotype turned up many times. The chain has TRBV20-1 and TRBJ2-5, with D unclear. The CDR3 length is 11 residues. Germline loops: CDR1 DFQATT, CDR2 SNEGSKA (reference sequence). V lost 2 bases to trimming and J lost 2 bases, with 3 bases between them. The CDR3 loop is CSARHQETQYF. CDR3 in DNA: TGCAGTGCTAGACATCAAGAGACCCAGTACTTC.

This clonotype was recorded many times. The V call is TRBV18, the J call TRBJ2-5; unclear D gene. CDR1 is KGHSH and CDR2 is LQKENI in the germline V gene. The CDR3 contains 13 residues. Trimming removed 3 bases from V and 0 bases from J, with 5 bases in between. The CDR3 nucleotides are TGTGCCAGCTCACCGCTGTACCAAGAGACCCAGTACTTC. This translates into CASSPLYQETQYF. The whole variable domain, filled in from reference TRBV18 and TRBJ2-5, reads NAGVMQNPRHLVRRRGQEARLRCSPMKGHSHVYWYRQLPEEGLKFMVYLQKENIIDESGMPKERFSAEFPKEGPSILRIQQVVRGDSAAYFCASSPLYQETQYFGPGTRLLVL.

This chain's CDR3 is CASSLRAENTEAFF. The DNA of the CDR3 is TGTGCCAGCAGTTTGAGGGCAGAAAACACTGAAGCTTTCTTT. The chain carries TRBV12-3 or TRBV12-4 and TRBJ1-1; D call uncertain. The CDR3 sequence is 14 residues long. Deletions cut 3 bases from V and 2 bases from J, with 10 bases between.